The 28 T cell receptor beta chains reported below all come from one sample, sequenced in a study of T cells in Graves' hyperthyroidism and ophthalmopathy. RNA transcripts gave rise to amplified TCR beta CDR3 regions. Researchers ran a first-round RT-PCR on the TCR CDR3 using the HTBI primer set. TCRdb re-called the multiplex PCR reads through MiXCR, storing one row per CDR3 protein. The sample has over 500,000 distinct CDR3 sequences; about 45% are singletons. The specimen was peripheral blood or thyroid tissue (not recorded which). The receptors here all came from an adult woman with Graves' disease, either hyperthyroidism or ophthalmopathy (not recorded which).

This clonotype occurred many times. The gene calls are TRBV20-1 and TRBJ2-5; 8 bases agree with TRBD2. Germline assignment: CDR1 DFQATT and CDR2 SNEGSKA (reference sequence). The CDR3 is 15 amino acids. Trimming at V came to 4 bases and at J to 6 bases, leaving 13 bases not matched to a gene. Here the CDR3 DNA reads TGCAGTGCTACCCCCGGCGCTAGCGGGTGGAAGACCCAGTACTTC. Translating it yields CSATPGASGWKTQYF.

This clonotype was seen more than once but under ten times. The chain combines TRBV7-9 with TRBJ2-3; maybe TRBD2 (5 bases). V was shortened by 8 bases and J by 4 bases, with 10 bases between the two germline ends. The CDR3 runs to 12 residues. Looked up from germline, CDR1 is SEHNR and CDR2 is FQNEAQ (reference sequence). In DNA, the CDR3 is TGTGCCAGCCCAGCCGGGGCAGATACGCAGTATTTT. Protein: CASPAGADTQYF.

The genes are TRBV10-3 and TRBJ1-5; no definite D call. Germline lookup yields CDR1 ENHRY and CDR2 SYGVKD. This CDR3 has 13 amino acids. In DNA form, the CDR3 reads TGTGCTAGAGATCCCCTCGGCCATCAGCCCCAGCATTTT. This codes for CARDPLGHQPQHF.

This clonotype has ten or more counts. The chain couples TRBV25-1 to TRBJ2-7, with 8 bases identical to TRBD1. The germline V gene has CDR1 MGHDK and CDR2 SYGVNS. CDR3 length: 15 residues. Trimming removed 2 bases from V and 6 bases from J; junction bases left unmatched: 9. CDR3 DNA: TGTGCCAGCAGTGAACTGGAGTCGGACAGGGCCGAGCAGTACTTC. Its translation: CASSELESDRAEQYF.

The rearrangement joins TRBV2 to TRBJ1-1; no reliable D call. CDR3 length: 16 residues. CDR1 and CDR2 (germline): SNHLY, FYNNEI. Between the trimmed V and J ends, which lost 4 bases and 5 bases, there was a span of 20 bases. In DNA, the CDR3 is TGTGCCAGCAGTGCTTGGGTTGGCACGGTAGGGACTGAAGCTTTCTTT. It encodes CASSAWVGTVGTEAFF.

This clonotype has a count of ten or more. The V call is TRBV2, the J call TRBJ1-2; the match to TRBD1 covers 10 bases. CDR3 length: 15 residues. Germline CDR1 reads SNHLY; CDR2 reads FYNNEI. Trimming took 5 bases from V and 3 from J; bases not matched to a gene: 6. The CDR3 bases are TGTGCCAGCAGTCCAGGACAGGGGGGCTACTATGGCTACACCTTC. It translates to CASSPGQGGYYGYTF. The variable domain in full, with the rest retrieved from reference TRBV2 and TRBJ1-2, is EPEVTQTPSHQVTQMGQEVILRCVPISNHLYFYWYRQILGQKVEFLVSFYNNEISEKSEIFDDQFSVERPDGSNFTLKIRSTKLEDSAMYFCASSPGQGGYYGYTFGSGTRLTVV.

The J gene is TRBJ1-3, the V gene TRBV14; TRBD1 matches at 7 bases. CDR1 and CDR2 from the germline V gene are SGHDN and FVKESK. The V gene end was trimmed by 4 bases and the J gene end by 4 bases; junction bases not matched to a gene: 19. The CDR3 extends over 19 amino acids. Here the CDR3 DNA reads TGTGCCAGCAGCCCCCCCCACGGCGGCAGGGGGAATGCGGGAAACACCATATATTTT. It specifies CASSPPHGGRGNAGNTIYF.

This clonotype was counted between two and nine times. The chain is built from TRBV28 and TRBJ1-6, with D perhaps matching TRBD1 (6 bases). Per germline, CDR1 MDHEN and CDR2 SYDVKM. The ends were cut back, 5 bases at V and 7 bases at J, with 9 bases in the middle. The CDR3 totals 13 residues. CDR3 region: CASSPGGNSPLHF. The CDR3 nucleotides read TGTGCCAGCAGTCCGGGGGGCAATTCACCCCTCCACTTT.

V usage is TRBV7-9 and J usage is TRBJ2-5; maybe TRBD2 (6 bases). CDR1 and CDR2 from the germline V gene are SEHNR and FQNEAQ (reference sequence). V shed 5 bases and J shed 4 bases, with 17 bases lying between them. The CDR3 loop spans 15 amino acids. The CDR3 coding sequence is TGTGCCAGCAGCATAACGACTAGTCGAGGAGAGACCCAGTACTTC. Residues: CASSITTSRGETQYF.

This clonotype was counted at least ten times. The V and J genes are TRBV5-1 and TRBJ1-3; D gene uncertain. Germline V gene data show CDR1 as SGHRS and CDR2 as YFSETQ. The CDR3 totals 16 residues. V was trimmed by 0 bases and J by 4 bases, leaving 14 bases between them. CDR3 region: CASSLAGPASGNTIYF. The DNA of the CDR3 is TGCGCCAGCAGCTTGGCCGGACCCGCCTCGGGAAACACCATATATTTT.

This clonotype was seen just once. This could be a read error, since a much larger clone is one nucleotide away. This rearrangement joins TRBV5-1 to TRBJ1-1; possibly TRBD1 for D (6 bases). The CDR3 extends over 14 amino acids. Looked up from germline, CDR1 is SGHRS and CDR2 is YFSETQ. Trimming removed 1 base from V and 5 bases from J, with 12 bases in between. CDR3 nucleotides: TGCGCCAGCAGCTTGACAGGGACGAAAACTGAAGCTTTCTTT. It codes for CASSLTGTKTEAFF. The whole variable domain, filled in from reference TRBV5-1 and TRBJ1-1, reads KAGVTQTPRYLIKTRGQQVTLSCSPISGHRSVSWYQQTPGQGLQFLFEYFSETQRNKGNFPGRFSGRQFSNSRSEMNVSTLELGDSALYLCASSLTGTKTEAFFGQGTRLTVV.

This CDR3 reads CASSLSRVRLAGVYEQYF. Written as DNA, the CDR3 is TGTGCCAGCAGCTTATCACGGGTGAGACTAGCGGGAGTCTACGAGCAGTACTTC. The rearrangement uses TRBV7-2 and TRBJ2-7, with 12 bases lining up with TRBD2. The V gene end was trimmed by 2 bases and the J gene end by 3 bases; junction bases not matched to a gene: 11. Germline V gene data show CDR1 as SGHTA and CDR2 as FQGNSA. CDR3 size: 18 residues. Full variable domain (remainder filled in from reference TRBV7-2 and TRBJ2-7): GAGVSQSPSNKVTEKGKDVELRCDPISGHTALYWYRQSLGQGLEFLIYFQGNSAPDKSGLPSDRFSAERTGGSVSTLTIQRTQQEDSAVYLCASSLSRVRLAGVYEQYFGPGTRLTVT.

This clonotype was detected a few times. The rearrangement joins TRBV5-1 to TRBJ2-7; the D is unclear. Germline CDR1 is SGHRS and CDR2 is YFSETQ. V was pared by 1 base and J by 0 bases, with 11 bases between. The length of the CDR3 is 15 residues. The CDR3 spells CASSLIGQVSYEQYF. CDR3 coding DNA: TGCGCCAGCAGCTTGATAGGGCAGGTCTCCTACGAGCAGTACTTC.

The sample holds many counts of this clonotype. This chain links TRBV19 with TRBJ2-7; TRBD1 might be the D (5 bases). V shed 6 bases and J shed 2 bases, with 11 bases lying between them. CDR3 length equals 13 residues. Germline V lookup: CDR1 LNHDA, CDR2 SQIVND (reference sequence). The CDR3 reads CASRNKGTYEQYF. DNA for the CDR3: TGTGCCAGTAGAAACAAGGGGACCTACGAGCAGTACTTC.

This clonotype was seen only once. The V call is TRBV7-3, the J call TRBJ2-5; D tentatively fits TRBD1 or TRBD2 (6 bases each). The CDR3 contains 15 residues. Germline loops: CDR1 SGHTA, CDR2 FQGTGA. Trimming stripped 1 base from V and 3 bases from J, with 12 bases between. The CDR3, as DNA: TGTGCCAGCAGCTTAATGGGGGGCTGGGAAGAGACCCAGTACTTC. Amino acid sequence: CASSLMGGWEETQYF.

The J gene is TRBJ1-1, the V gene TRBV9; no firm D call. Germline V gives CDR1 SGDLS, CDR2 YYNGEE. This CDR3 has 10 residues. V lost 0 bases to trimming and J lost 10 bases, with 4 bases between them. As DNA, the CDR3 is TGTGCCAGCAGCGTAGCAGGAGCTTTCTTT. This encodes CASSVAGAFF.

This clonotype occurred many times. This chain joins TRBV10-3 and TRBJ2-2, with TRBD1 identical over 8 bases. J was trimmed by 0 bases and V by 10 bases; bases with no gene match: 10. In germline, CDR1 is ENHRY, CDR2 SYGVKD. The CDR3 is 16 residues long. The CDR3 is CATGQGNGANTGELFF. Here the CDR3 DNA reads TGTGCCACCGGACAGGGTAATGGCGCGAACACCGGGGAGCTGTTTTTT.

The rearrangement joins TRBV7-8 to TRBJ2-5, with D perhaps TRBD2 (6 bases). The ends were cut back, 0 bases at V and 9 bases at J, with 17 bases in the middle. From germline, CDR1 is SGHVS and CDR2 FQNEAQ. The CDR3 sequence is 15 residues long. This CDR3 reads CASSLATAGIQPQYF. CDR3 nucleotide sequence: TGTGCCAGCAGCTTAGCCACAGCGGGCATTCAGCCCCAGTACTTC. Together with reference TRBV7-8 and TRBJ2-5, the CDR3 gives the full variable domain: GAGVSQSPRYKVAKRGQDVALRCDPISGHVSLFWYQQALGQGPEFLTYFQNEAQLDKSGLPSDRFFAERPEGSVSTLKIQRTQQEDSAVYLCASSLATAGIQPQYFGPGTRLLVL.

Ten or more counts support this clonotype. The rearrangement joins TRBV24-1 to TRBJ1-3, with 7 bases aligning to TRBD1. This CDR3 contains 14 residues. V dropped 5 bases and J dropped 2; count of bases not matched to a gene: 2. Germline V gene data show CDR1 as KGHDR and CDR2 as SFDVKD. The CDR3, as DNA: TGTGCCACCAGTGGGACAGGAACTGGAAACACCATATATTTT. Encoded protein: CATSGTGTGNTIYF.

This chain links TRBV5-1 with TRBJ2-6, with D possibly matching TRBD1 (5 bases). CDR1 is SGHRS, CDR2 YFSETQ, per germline. The CDR3 spans 15 residues. Trimming shortened V by 4 bases and J by 1 base, and 9 bases separated the two germline ends. DNA for the CDR3: TGCGCCAGCAGCGTGACAGAGTCTGGGGCCAACGTCCTGACTTTC. Amino acids: CASSVTESGANVLTF.

The V and J genes are TRBV20-1 and TRBJ2-2; D possibly corresponds to TRBD1 (6 bases). The germline gives CDR1 DFQATT, CDR2 SNEGSKA (reference sequence). CDR3 length equals 15 residues. V lost 5 bases to trimming and J lost 1 base, with 14 bases between them. CDR3 bases: TGCAGTGCTTACACCGGGGACAAGAACACCGGGGAGCTGTTTTTT. It specifies CSAYTGDKNTGELFF.

There are many counts of this clonotype. The chain combines TRBV20-1 with TRBJ2-7; D possibly corresponds to TRBD2 (6 bases). Germline V gene sequence: CDR1 DFQATT, CDR2 SNEGSKA (reference sequence). V was clipped by 5 bases and J by 7 bases, with 18 bases between them. The CDR3 is made up of 13 amino acids. The CDR3 is CSADLGAGREQYF. Here the CDR3 DNA reads TGCAGTGCTGATCTCGGGGCAGGGAGGGAGCAGTACTTC.

This clonotype was seen more than once but under ten times. The rearrangement joins TRBV5-1 to TRBJ1-2, with a possible D match to TRBD1 (6 bases). The V end was cut by 4 bases, the J end by 5 bases, with 24 bases between. The CDR3 totals 17 residues. CDR1 and CDR2 from the germline V gene are SGHRS and YFSETQ. The CDR3, as DNA: TGCGCCAGCAGCGTTGGTCCAGGGGCTTCACCGCGTTATGGCTACACCTTC. Protein sequence: CASSVGPGASPRYGYTF. The full variable domain, in which reference TRBV5-1 and TRBJ1-2 provide the parts outside the CDR3, is KAGVTQTPRYLIKTRGQQVTLSCSPISGHRSVSWYQQTPGQGLQFLFEYFSETQRNKGNFPGRFSGRQFSNSRSEMNVSTLELGDSALYLCASSVGPGASPRYGYTFGSGTRLTVV.

V usage is TRBV7-8 and J usage is TRBJ2-5; 11 positions agree with TRBD1. CDR3 length: 18 amino acids. CDR1 and CDR2 from the germline V gene are SGHVS and FQNEAQ. Losses at the gene ends were 1 base for V and 2 bases for J; bases not matched to a gene: 9. The CDR3 bases are TGTGCCAGCAGCTTAGGTCCATTGGGACAGGGGGTTCAAGAGACCCAGTACTTC. It specifies CASSLGPLGQGVQETQYF.

The chain is built from TRBV10-2 and TRBJ2-7; no firm D call. This CDR3 has 11 residues. From germline, CDR1 is WSHSY and CDR2 SAAADI. With 3 bases removed from V and 7 bases from J, the gap between germline ends came to 7 bases. The CDR3 bases are TGCGCCAGCAGTGACACTGGAGAGCAGTACTTC. It codes for CASSDTGEQYF.

The chain employs TRBV7-9 and TRBJ2-5; 9 bases are a match to TRBD1. Germline trimming cut 5 bases from V and 5 bases from J; bases unmatched to any gene: 9. Germline CDR1 is SEHNR and CDR2 is FQNEAQ (reference sequence). The CDR3 consists of 15 residues. In DNA form, the CDR3 reads TGTGCCAGCAGCCACCGGGACAGGGCTCGGGAGACCCAGTACTTC. Translation gives CASSHRDRARETQYF.

This clonotype has a single count. This chain connects TRBV20-1 to TRBJ1-2; a possible D gene is TRBD1 (5 bases). The CDR3 totals 16 residues. Trimming shortened V by 6 bases and J by 6 bases, and 26 bases separated the two germline ends. Germline-derived CDR1 and CDR2 are DFQATT and SNEGSKA (reference sequence). The CDR3, as DNA: TGCAGTGCCGAGGAAGGCCTCTTCACCGGGGACGATGGCTACACCTTC. Translation gives CSAEEGLFTGDDGYTF.

V and J are TRBV29-1 and TRBJ1-2; D gene uncertain. V shed 2 bases and J shed 6 bases, with 10 bases lying between them. The CDR3 extends over 12 amino acids. Germline V gene lookup returns CDR1 SQVTM and CDR2 ANQGSEA. CDR3: CSVEFSLDGYTF. The CDR3 nucleotides read TGCAGCGTTGAATTCTCTCTCGATGGCTACACCTTC.